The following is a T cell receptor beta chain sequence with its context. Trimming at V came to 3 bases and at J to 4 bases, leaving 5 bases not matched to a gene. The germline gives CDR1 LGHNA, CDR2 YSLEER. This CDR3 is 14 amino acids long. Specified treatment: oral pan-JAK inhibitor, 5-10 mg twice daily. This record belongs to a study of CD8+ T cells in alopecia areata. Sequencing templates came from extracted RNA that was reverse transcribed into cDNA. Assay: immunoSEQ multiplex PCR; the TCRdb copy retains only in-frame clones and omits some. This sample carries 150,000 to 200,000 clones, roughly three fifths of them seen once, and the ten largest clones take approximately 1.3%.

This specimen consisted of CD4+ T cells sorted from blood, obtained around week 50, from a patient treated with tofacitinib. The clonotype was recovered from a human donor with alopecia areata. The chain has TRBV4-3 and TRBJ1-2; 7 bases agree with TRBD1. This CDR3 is CASSQTTGAYGYTF. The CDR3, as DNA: TGCGCCAGCAGCCAGACAACAGGGGCCTATGGCTACACCTTC.